This TCR beta chain stems from a study of regulatory T cells in long-lasting Graves disease. Whole-study findings and limits: With some 2,700 shared public clonotypes, persistent patients exceeded new patients, who shared 950 to 1,000. Persistent disease was associated with favored TRBV28 usage and with favored use of TRBJ1-2 and TRBJ2-5.

This CDR3 spans 13 amino acids. Germline V gene lookup returns CDR1 MDHEN and CDR2 SYDVKM. The V segment lost 6 bases and the J segment 4 bases; nucleotides outside the gene matches: 4. Combining iRepertoire HTBI primers with Arm-PCR of CDR3 regions, the authors built TCR beta libraries. TCRdb recomputed calls from the multiplex PCR reads with MiXCR, one row per CDR3 protein. The sample holds 350,000 to 400,000 distinct CDR3 sequences, about a sixth seen once. This clonotype occurred many times. Its antigen is not identified. Time point in this sample: newly diagnosed GD, antithyroid drugs for less than 3 months. Construction of the TCR library relied on RNA isolated from PBMCs. These same data were also listed under a study on T cells in Graves' hyperthyroidism and ophthalmopathy. That paper notes: Thyroid ultrasound and orbital computed tomography, with clinical symptoms and serum thyroxine and TRAb, informed diagnoses.

The sequencing used peripheral blood mononuclear cells (PBMCs), collected at new diagnosis, from a patient treated with antithyroid drugs. The sequence came from a woman between 18 and 30 years old with Graves disease. The rearrangement uses TRBV28 and TRBJ1-2; the match to TRBD1 covers 8 bases. This CDR3 reads CASSPTGGYGYTF. DNA for the CDR3: TGTGCCAGCAGCCCCACAGGGGGCTATGGCTACACCTTC.